The clone carrying this TCR beta chain has just a few counts. Its specificity is not known. The data were taken from a study of identical twins. The study, taken as a whole, reports: Its conclusions, products of cross-sectional statistical analysis, did not come from following the same donors. Insertions were fewer in abundant cord blood beta clonotypes, whereas memory repertoires showed none of this pattern.

Template switching (which added a universal primer site) was used, and cDNA carried unique molecular identifiers. Via MiXCR, TCRdb re-called the 5' RACE reads, giving one row per CDR3 protein. The table lists around 650,000 distinct CDR3 sequences, less than 9% of them singletons. The trim removed 4 bases at V and 4 bases at J, leaving 5 bases unmatched. Germline CDR1 and CDR2: MDHEN and SYDVKM. CDR3 length equals 14 residues. These data were also filed under a second study, of yellow fever vaccine responses in identical twins.

This receptor was obtained from a woman under 30 in good health. Sample: PBMCs. This chain joins TRBV28 and TRBJ2-5; 8 nucleotides line up with TRBD2. The CDR3 DNA reads TGTGCCAGCAGTTCGGGAGGGCCTGGAGAGACCCAGTACTTC. Its protein product is CASSSGGPGETQYF.